The T cell receptor (beta chain) described here comes from a study of T cell responses to AZD1222 COVID-19 vaccine. Study results and limitations: Spike-specific TCR repertoires showed rising breadth and depth after two AZD1222 doses.

TCRdb's copy holds only in-frame clones and misses some; the assay was immunoSEQ multiplex PCR. The repertoire consists of roughly 150,000 clones, with around 91% occurring once and the leading ten covering 5% to 6.5%. A note on this clone: What it recognizes is unknown.

Trimming took 6 bases from V and 0 from J; bases not matched to a gene: 10. Germline CDR1 reads MNHEY; CDR2 reads SVGEGT. The CDR3 spans 16 residues. V usage is TRBV6-2 or TRBV6-3 and J usage is TRBJ1-1; 7 bases agree with TRBD1. The sequence derives from an adult who received the AZD1222 COVID-19 vaccine. This sample comprised peripheral blood, obtained 28 days after the second AZD1222 dose. CDR3 DNA sequence: TGTGCCAGCAGCGGCAACAGGGGAGCGATGAACACTGAAGCTTTCTTT. Translated: CASSGNRGAMNTEAFF.